Listed here is a single T cell receptor beta chain. Per the germline V gene, CDR1 is MGHRA and CDR2 is YSYEKL. Trimming cost V 4 bases and J 8 bases, with 15 bases left between them. CDR3 length: 14 amino acids. The sample originates from a study of shared clonotypes between healthy human individuals. Assay: immunoSEQ multiplex PCR; the TCRdb copy retains only in-frame clones and omits some. The sample includes hundreds of thousands of clones, around three quarters of them seen just once. The V call is TRBV4-1, the J call TRBJ2-1; D gene unclear. The sequenced sample was memory CD4+ T cells sorted from blood. Subset here: CD45RA-negative fraction. The source is a woman in her 30s in good health. CDR3 sequence (DNA): TGCGCCAGCAGCCGGGGTTTATCCCCGGATGAGCAGTTCTTC. Its protein is CASSRGLSPDEQFF.